These 29 T cell receptor beta chains were sequenced from one sample in a study of T-cell reconstitution after alpha-beta-depleted transplantation in children. It was with unique molecular identifiers that the TCRbeta library was prepared. Using its own MiXCR run on the PCR reads, TCRdb lists one record per CDR3 protein. The sample yields about 410,000 distinct CDR3 sequences, approximately 20% seen once. Sequences were derived from PBMCs from the stem cell graft donor, sampled from the stem cell graft. These receptors were taken from a human donor who donated a stem cell graft to a child with acute myeloid leukemia.

This clonotype has only one observation. This chain uses TRBV20-1 with TRBJ2-1; D perhaps matches TRBD2 (6 bases). The CDR3 is 15 amino acids. Germline values: CDR1 DFQATT, CDR2 SNEGSKA (reference sequence). V shed 3 bases and J shed 4 bases, with 16 bases lying between them. CDR3 amino acids: CSARTSQVDYNEQFF. CDR3 in DNA: TGCAGTGCTAGGACTAGTCAGGTGGATTACAATGAGCAGTTCTTC.

This clonotype was found a few times. The chain links TRBV12-3 or TRBV12-4 to TRBJ2-5; 9 bases fit TRBD2. V lost 6 bases and J lost 5; bases outside the gene matches: 7. This CDR3 contains 14 residues. In nucleotides, the CDR3 is TGTGCCAGCAGCCGTAGCGGGAGTGGGGAGACCCAGTACTTC. Its protein product is CASSRSGSGETQYF.

In its sample, this clonotype was seen a few times. The V and J genes are TRBV12-3 or TRBV12-4 and TRBJ2-1, with D uncertain. The ends were cut back, 3 bases at V and 3 bases at J, with 9 bases in the middle. There are 14 residues in the CDR3. For the CDR3, the DNA is TGTGCCAGCAGTTTTGTATCGATCTACAATGAGCAGTTCTTC. Its protein product is CASSFVSIYNEQFF.

The gene calls are TRBV5-1 and TRBJ2-4; D not certain. Germline V gives CDR1 SGHRS, CDR2 YFSETQ. Between the trimmed V and J ends, which lost 5 bases and 8 bases, there was a span of 11 bases. The CDR3 has 12 residues. The DNA for the CDR3 is TGCGCCAGCAGTGACCTTCCAGACATTCAGTACTTC. Translated, it gives CASSDLPDIQYF.

The chain uses TRBV4-1 and TRBJ2-3; unclear D gene. The CDR3 is 15 residues long. V was pared by 6 bases and J by 2 bases, with 15 bases between. Germline V gives CDR1 MGHRA, CDR2 YSYEKL. CDR3 nucleotides: TGCGCCAGCAGTGGTCGGGTAGCCAACACAGATACGCAGTATTTT. Amino acids: CASSGRVANTDTQYF.

This chain connects TRBV20-1 to TRBJ1-1, with D possibly being TRBD1 (6 bases). Germline CDR1 reads DFQATT; CDR2 reads SNEGSKA (reference sequence). Trimming left V 5 bases short and J 0 bases short, with 25 bases between. The CDR3 has 18 residues. CDR3 sequence reads: CSAYNGGQSAPMNTEAFF. In DNA, the CDR3 is TGCAGTGCTTACAACGGCGGACAGAGCGCCCCTATGAACACTGAAGCTTTCTTT.

The chain couples TRBV15 to TRBJ2-1, with no clear D. Germline CDR1 LNHNV, CDR2 YYDKDF (reference sequence). V lost 5 bases and J 5 bases, leaving 13 bases between the germline ends. The CDR3 extends over 14 amino acids. The CDR3 sequence: CATSLRVENNEQFF. The CDR3 bases are TGTGCCACCAGCCTCCGGGTCGAAAACAATGAGCAGTTCTTC.

This clonotype was seen many times. CDR3: CASSLAGRPSAQYF. CDR3 in DNA: TGTGCCAGCAGTTTAGCGGGACGGCCTTCGGCGCAGTATTTT. The chain combines TRBV12-3 or TRBV12-4 with TRBJ2-3; the D gene could be TRBD1 or TRBD2 (5 bases each). The CDR3 loop spans 14 amino acids. The ends were cut back, 0 bases at V and 10 bases at J, with 14 bases in the middle.

In this sample, this clonotype turned up a few times. The chain links TRBV7-3 to TRBJ1-5; unclear D gene. The CDR3 is 13 residues long. Trimming shortened V by 5 bases and J by 5 bases, and 10 bases separated the two germline ends. The germline V gene encodes CDR1 SGHTA and CDR2 FQGTGA. CDR3 coding DNA: TGTGCCAGCAGCCCAGGACGGGATCAGCCCCAGCATTTT. Encoded protein: CASSPGRDQPQHF.

At least ten counts were recorded for this clonotype. The chain couples TRBV20-1 to TRBJ1-2; TRBD1 aligns across 9 bases. The V gene's germline CDR1 is DFQATT and CDR2 SNEGSKA (reference sequence). V shed 6 bases, J shed 5 bases, and the junction held 4 bases outside the gene matches. CDR3 length: 12 amino acids. The CDR3 loop is CSARDRDYGYTF. The CDR3 nucleotides read TGCAGTGCGCGGGACAGGGATTATGGCTACACCTTC.

The chain couples TRBV11-1 to TRBJ1-4; no definite D call. V was pared by 0 bases and J by 4 bases, with 9 bases between. There are 15 residues in the CDR3. CDR1 and CDR2 (germline): SGHAT, FQDESV (reference sequence). CDR3 nucleotide sequence: TGTGCCAGCAGCTTAGCGGAAATTGGTAATGAAAAACTGTTTTTT. Translated, it gives CASSLAEIGNEKLFF.

This clonotype was picked up a small number of times. V usage is TRBV7-9 and J usage is TRBJ1-4, with 11 bases that match TRBD1. Germline V gene data show CDR1 as SEHNR and CDR2 as FQNEAQ (reference sequence). Unmatched junction bases numbered 13, after V lost 5 bases and J lost 5 bases. The CDR3 has 18 amino acids. Here the CDR3 DNA reads TGTGCCAGCAGCATGGACAGGGGGCGCGGATGGGGGAATGAAAAACTGTTTTTT. It translates to CASSMDRGRGWGNEKLFF.

In DNA, the CDR3 is TGTGCCACCAGTGATCCGGGACAGGGGTGGGGGACAGATACGCAGTATTTT. Its translation is CATSDPGQGWGTDTQYF. The chain couples TRBV24-1 to TRBJ2-3; 10 bases map to TRBD1. There are 17 residues in the CDR3. V shed 3 bases, J shed 3 bases, and the junction held 8 bases outside the gene matches. Germline lookup yields CDR1 KGHDR and CDR2 SFDVKD.

This clonotype was observed a handful of times. This rearrangement joins TRBV12-3 or TRBV12-4 to TRBJ1-2, with 8 bases aligning to TRBD1. This CDR3 comprises 15 residues. V gave up 0 bases and J gave up 4 bases; unmatched junction bases: 4. The CDR3 DNA is TGTGCCAGCAGTTTAGCGCCAGGGGGCGGCTATGGCTACACCTTC. Its protein is CASSLAPGGGYGYTF.

This clonotype has a handful of counts. This chain joins TRBV20-1 and TRBJ2-3; D gene uncertain. Trimming pared 4 bases from V and 2 bases from J, leaving 13 bases between. Germline V lookup: CDR1 DFQATT, CDR2 SNEGSKA (reference sequence). This CDR3 contains 14 residues. CDR3 nucleotide sequence: TGCAGTGCTACACCATTCTTAAACACAGATACGCAGTATTTT. Its protein is CSATPFLNTDTQYF.

This clonotype was observed many times. The chain couples TRBV12-3 or TRBV12-4 to TRBJ1-1; D unresolved. The V and J ends lost 6 bases and 2 bases respectively, with 7 bases between them. This CDR3 is 12 amino acids long. The CDR3 sequence: CASSRENTEAFF. The CDR3 coding sequence is TGTGCCAGCAGCCGGGAAAACACTGAAGCTTTCTTT.

This clonotype was seen only a few times. This chain links TRBV28 with TRBJ2-1; D is undetermined. Looked up from germline, CDR1 is MDHEN and CDR2 is SYDVKM. V gave up 5 bases and J gave up 9 bases, with 11 bases separating them. CDR3 length: 12 residues. CDR3 nucleotides: TGTGCCAGCAGTCAAGAGGTGGGTGAGCAGTTCTTC. Translation gives CASSQEVGEQFF.

The gene calls are TRBV5-1 and TRBJ2-5; D is ambiguous. The CDR3 is 15 amino acids. Germline values: CDR1 SGHRS, CDR2 YFSETQ. V shed 0 bases and J shed 9 bases, with 18 bases lying between them. The CDR3 DNA reads as TGCGCCAGCAGCTTGGGTAGCACCCTCGATAGGGCCCAGTACTTC. It specifies CASSLGSTLDRAQYF. Filled out from reference TRBV5-1 and TRBJ2-5, the complete variable domain reads KAGVTQTPRYLIKTRGQQVTLSCSPISGHRSVSWYQQTPGQGLQFLFEYFSETQRNKGNFPGRFSGRQFSNSRSEMNVSTLELGDSALYLCASSLGSTLDRAQYFGPGTRLLVL.

This clonotype was recorded a few times. V usage is TRBV12-3 or TRBV12-4 and J usage is TRBJ1-6; 8 bases are a match to TRBD1. The CDR3 totals 15 residues. J lost 6 bases, V lost 6 bases, and 7 bases had no gene match. CDR3 region: CASRSGQGSNSPLHF. The CDR3 DNA reads TGTGCCAGCAGATCAGGACAGGGTAGTAATTCACCCCTCCACTTT.

This clonotype was seen many times. This chain uses TRBV20-1 with TRBJ2-5; TRBD1 aligns across 10 bases. There are 13 residues in the CDR3. CDR1 and CDR2 (germline): DFQATT, SNEGSKA (reference sequence). Trimming took 6 bases from V and 1 from J; bases not matched to a gene: 2. The CDR3 loop reads CSAGDRGQETQYF. Here the CDR3 DNA reads TGCAGTGCCGGGGACAGGGGCCAAGAGACCCAGTACTTC.

The genes are TRBV4-1 and TRBJ2-7, with TRBD2 identical over 11 bases. Germline loops: CDR1 MGHRA, CDR2 YSYEKL. CDR3 size: 16 residues. V shed 4 bases, J shed 0 bases, and the junction held 5 bases outside the gene matches. The CDR3 protein is CASSLMTSGNSYEQYF. In DNA, the CDR3 is TGCGCCAGCAGCCTGATGACTAGCGGGAACTCCTACGAGCAGTACTTC.

This clonotype was detected a few times. The chain combines TRBV6-4 with TRBJ2-7, with D unresolved. Germline CDR1 is MRHNA and CDR2 is SNTAGT. The V gene lost 3 bases and the J gene lost 3 bases, with 6 bases spanning the gap. CDR3 length: 12 amino acids. CDR3 amino acids: CASSEVGYEQYF. The CDR3 DNA reads TGTGCCAGCAGTGAAGTCGGCTACGAGCAGTACTTC.

This chain uses TRBV20-1 with TRBJ1-1, with 7 bases aligning to TRBD1. Germline V gene sequence: CDR1 DFQATT, CDR2 SNEGSKA (reference sequence). J was trimmed by 5 bases and V by 8 bases; bases with no gene match: 8. The CDR3 is 12 residues long. Written as DNA, the CDR3 is TGCAGTTCACGAGGGGGCGAAACTGAAGCTTTCTTT. Its protein is CSSRGGETEAFF.

The chain recombines TRBV7-8 with TRBJ2-7; D is possibly TRBD1 or TRBD2 (5 bases each). This CDR3 contains 14 residues. Trimming pared 1 base from V and 0 bases from J, leaving 7 bases between. Germline V lookup: CDR1 SGHVS, CDR2 FQNEAQ. CDR3: CASSLVGPSYEQYF. The CDR3 nucleotides read TGTGCCAGCAGCTTAGTGGGACCCTCCTACGAGCAGTACTTC. The full variable domain, completed using reference TRBV7-8 and TRBJ2-7, is GAGVSQSPRYKVAKRGQDVALRCDPISGHVSLFWYQQALGQGPEFLTYFQNEAQLDKSGLPSDRFFAERPEGSVSTLKIQRTQQEDSAVYLCASSLVGPSYEQYFGPGTRLTVT.

This clonotype was found a few times. The chain employs TRBV7-3 and TRBJ2-3; TRBD2 matches at 11 bases. The junction had 2 bases not matched to a gene; V was cut back by 4 bases and J by 5 bases. Germline V gene sequence: CDR1 SGHTA, CDR2 FQGTGA. This CDR3 has 14 residues. This chain's CDR3 is CASSSGLAEDTQYF. CDR3 DNA: TGTGCCAGCAGCTCGGGACTAGCGGAAGATACGCAGTATTTT.

This clonotype was observed a handful of times. V gene TRBV20-1 combines with J gene TRBJ2-2; the D gene is possibly TRBD1 (5 bases). Looked up from germline, CDR1 is DFQATT and CDR2 is SNEGSKA (reference sequence). The CDR3 consists of 15 residues. Deletions cut 3 bases from V and 0 bases from J, with 11 bases between. CDR3 in DNA: TGCAGTGCTAGTTACAGGACGACGAACACCGGGGAGCTGTTTTTT. Its translation is CSASYRTTNTGELFF.

In its sample, this clonotype was seen many times. The chain couples TRBV7-3 to TRBJ2-3; TRBD1 might be the D (6 bases). With 4 bases removed from V and 3 bases from J, the gap between germline ends came to 11 bases. The CDR3 spans 14 residues. The V gene's germline CDR1 is SGHTA and CDR2 FQGTGA. The CDR3: CASSSTGTTDTQYF. The CDR3 DNA reads as TGTGCCAGCAGCTCCACGGGGACAACAGATACGCAGTATTTT.

J is TRBJ2-3 and V is TRBV7-8, with D perhaps assigned TRBD1 or TRBD2 (5 bases each). V lost 7 bases and J 4 bases, leaving 15 bases between the germline ends. Looked up from germline, CDR1 is SGHVS and CDR2 is FQNEAQ. The CDR3 covers 14 residues. The CDR3 spells CASKGFSGPDTQYF. CDR3 nucleotide sequence: TGTGCCAGCAAGGGGTTCTCGGGACCAGATACGCAGTATTTT.

This clonotype was seen many times. This chain links TRBV20-1 with TRBJ2-7; TRBD2 agrees at 11 bases. CDR1 is DFQATT and CDR2 is SNEGSKA in the germline V gene (reference sequence). Trimming took 2 bases from V and 2 from J; bases not matched to a gene: 8. CDR3 size: 16 residues. The CDR3 nucleotides are TGCAGTGCTAGACCCTCGACTAGCGGGGTAACCTACGAGCAGTACTTC. It encodes CSARPSTSGVTYEQYF.